This T cell receptor beta chain was observed in a study of T cells in Graves' hyperthyroidism and ophthalmopathy. Whole-study results and caveats: In blood, most of the thyroid clonotypes expanded above 0.001 were also present.

Comment on this clonotype: As yet, its antigen is unknown.

From RNA transcripts, TCR beta CDR3 regions were amplified. First-round RT-PCR targeting the TCR CDR3 was performed with the HTBI primer set. TCRdb called the multiplex PCR reads again in MiXCR, with one record for every CDR3 protein. The repertoire has a few hundred thousand distinct CDR3 sequences, more than 15% of them found once; the top ten carry less than 3.5%. The PBMCs were sourced from fresh peripheral blood (about 10 ml). Trimming took off 5 bases at V and 2 bases at J, with 10 bases between the two ends. CDR1 is MDHEN and CDR2 is SYDVKM in the germline V gene. This CDR3 spans 13 amino acids.

The V and J genes are TRBV28 and TRBJ2-7; no clear D. Material: blood. The receptor's source is a woman in her forties with Graves' ophthalmopathy. The DNA for the CDR3 is TGTGCCAGCAGTCCCCCCCATGCCTACGAGCAGTACTTC. Its protein is CASSPPHAYEQYF.